The 8 T cell receptor beta chains reported below all come from one sample, sequenced in a study of graft-versus-host responses after intestinal transplantation. Sequencing was performed with immunoSEQ multiplex PCR; in TCRdb, only in-frame clones are kept and a portion is missing. The repertoire includes approximately 46,000 clones, 65% to 85% of them detected once, and around 0.5% sits in the top ten. Antigens of these TCRs are unknown. The sample consisted of unstimulated CD4+ T cells sorted from spleen or lymph node cells, taken before transplant. Receptors were obtained from a human donor who was the organ donor for an intestinal transplant.

CDR3 sequence reads: CASSLYGYGYTF. CDR3 bases: TGTGCCAGCAGTTTATATGGATATGGCTACACCTTC. V gene TRBV28 combines with J gene TRBJ1-2; unclear D gene. Germline V gene lookup returns CDR1 MDHEN and CDR2 SYDVKM. The CDR3 is 12 amino acids. Deletions cut 1 base from V and 5 bases from J, with 5 bases between.

This rearrangement joins TRBV7-9 to TRBJ1-1, with unresolved D. This CDR3 comprises 15 residues. Germline assignment: CDR1 SEHNR and CDR2 FQNEAQ (reference sequence). V lost 5 bases and J lost 3, with 16 bases in between. In DNA, the CDR3 is TGTGCCAGCAGCCCTCAACTTGGGGAAGACACTGAAGCTTTCTTT. Its protein product is CASSPQLGEDTEAFF.

This chain links TRBV7-6 with TRBJ2-7; 8 bases map to TRBD2. Germline V gene sequence: CDR1 SGHVS, CDR2 FNYEAQ. The V segment lost 1 base and the J segment 0 bases; nucleotides outside the gene matches: 5. This CDR3 spans 16 amino acids. This CDR3 reads CASSLVAAGASYEQYF. The DNA for the CDR3 is TGTGCCAGCAGCTTAGTAGCAGCGGGAGCCTCCTACGAGCAGTACTTC. The variable domain in full, completed from reference TRBV7-6 and TRBJ2-7, reads GAGVSQSPRYKVTKRGQDVALRCDPISGHVSLYWYRQALGQGPEFLTYFNYEAQQDKSGLPNDRFSAERPEGSISTLTIQRTEQRDSAMYRCASSLVAAGASYEQYFGPGTRLTVT.

This clone was recorded only once. The chain is built from TRBV2 and TRBJ2-5; D is perhaps TRBD2 (6 bases). With 5 bases removed from V and 2 bases from J, the gap between germline ends came to 12 bases. The CDR3 is 14 amino acids. The germline V gene has CDR1 SNHLY and CDR2 FYNNEI. The CDR3 protein is CASSFPGLQETQYF. The CDR3 bases are TGTGCCAGCAGTTTTCCAGGACTACAAGAGACCCAGTACTTC.

This chain joins TRBV11-3 and TRBJ2-3, with a possible D match to TRBD1 (5 bases). The CDR3 covers 16 residues. With 1 base removed from V and 5 bases from J, the gap between germline ends came to 16 bases. In germline, CDR1 is SGHNT, CDR2 YENEEA. CDR3 region: CASSLGGKIQGDTQYF. CDR3 DNA: TGTGCCAGCAGCTTAGGTGGAAAGATCCAGGGAGATACGCAGTATTTT.

V usage is TRBV4-2 and J usage is TRBJ2-5; 15 bases align to TRBD2. TRBJ2-7 matches the DNA end more closely, so the J call is doubtful. The CDR3 consists of 20 residues. Per germline, CDR1 LGHNA and CDR2 YNFKEQ. CDR3 amino acids: CASSQVLPGLAGGAGYEQYF. The CDR3 DNA sequence: TGTGCCAGCAGCCAGGTCCTACCGGGACTAGCGGGAGGAGCAGGGTACGAGCAGTACTTC.

The chain has TRBV27 and TRBJ1-6, with a weak D call TRBD1 (5 bases). CDR1 and CDR2 (germline): MNHEY, SMNVEV (reference sequence). The CDR3 is 13 residues long. V was clipped by 3 bases and J by 5 bases, with 5 bases between them. As DNA, the CDR3 is TGTGCCAGCAGTTTCAGGGATAATTCACCCCTCCACTTT. This codes for CASSFRDNSPLHF.

The chain employs TRBV4-3 and TRBJ2-5; the match to TRBD2 covers 12 bases. The CDR3 loop spans 16 amino acids. V lost 1 base, J lost 5 bases, and 5 bases stayed unmatched. Germline V CDR1 and CDR2: LGHNA, YSLEER. CDR3 sequence reads: CASSQGLAGVGETQYF. The CDR3 coding sequence is TGCGCCAGCAGCCAAGGACTAGCGGGGGTCGGGGAGACCCAGTACTTC.